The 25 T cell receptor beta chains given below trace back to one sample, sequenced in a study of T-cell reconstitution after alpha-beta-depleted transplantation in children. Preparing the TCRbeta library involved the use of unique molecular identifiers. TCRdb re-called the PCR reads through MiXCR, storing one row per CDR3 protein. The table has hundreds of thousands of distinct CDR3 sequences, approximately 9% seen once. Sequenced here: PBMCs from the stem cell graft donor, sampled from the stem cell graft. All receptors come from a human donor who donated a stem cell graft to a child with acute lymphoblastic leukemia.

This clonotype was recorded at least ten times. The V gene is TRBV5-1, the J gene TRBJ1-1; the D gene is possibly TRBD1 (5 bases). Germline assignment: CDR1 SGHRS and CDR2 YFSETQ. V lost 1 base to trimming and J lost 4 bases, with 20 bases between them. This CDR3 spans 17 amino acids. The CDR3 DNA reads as TGCGCCAGCAGCTTGTGGGGGGAGTCATCGTCGACCACTGAAGCTTTCTTT. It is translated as CASSLWGESSSTTEAFF.

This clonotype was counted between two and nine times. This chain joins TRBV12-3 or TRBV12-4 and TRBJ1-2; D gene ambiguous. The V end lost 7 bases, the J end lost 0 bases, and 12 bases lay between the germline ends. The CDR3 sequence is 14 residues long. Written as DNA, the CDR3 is TGTGCCAGCAACCTTAAGAACGCTAACTATGGCTACACCTTC. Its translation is CASNLKNANYGYTF.

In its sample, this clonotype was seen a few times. The CDR3 DNA reads as TGTGCCAGCAGCTTAGCGGGACAGGGGGCCCTTAATACTGAAGCTTTCTTT. It yields the protein CASSLAGQGALNTEAFF. The chain carries TRBV7-9 and TRBJ1-1; 12 bases line up with TRBD1. CDR3 size: 17 residues. After removal of 0 bases from V and 5 bases from J, the junction contained 7 bases not matched to a gene. The germline CDR1 and CDR2 sequences are SEHNR and FQNEAQ (reference sequence).

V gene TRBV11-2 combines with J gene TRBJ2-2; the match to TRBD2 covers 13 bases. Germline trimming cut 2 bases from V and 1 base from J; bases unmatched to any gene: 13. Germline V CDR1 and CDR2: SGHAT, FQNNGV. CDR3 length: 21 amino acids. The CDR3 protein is CASSLRTLLAGGPLNTGELFF. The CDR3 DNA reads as TGTGCCAGCAGCTTACGAACTCTACTAGCGGGGGGGCCCCTGAACACCGGGGAGCTGTTTTTT.

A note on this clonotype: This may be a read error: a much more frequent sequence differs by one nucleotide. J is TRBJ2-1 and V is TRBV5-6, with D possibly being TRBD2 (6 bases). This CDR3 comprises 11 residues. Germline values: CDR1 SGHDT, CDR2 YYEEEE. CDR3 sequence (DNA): TGTGCCAGCAGCTCTAGCGTTGAGCAGTTGTTC. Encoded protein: CASSSSVEQLF.

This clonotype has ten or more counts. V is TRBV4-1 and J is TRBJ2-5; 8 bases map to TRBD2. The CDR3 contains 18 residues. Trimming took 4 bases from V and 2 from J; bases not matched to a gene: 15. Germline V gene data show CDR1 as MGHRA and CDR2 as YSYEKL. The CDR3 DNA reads TGCGCCAGCAGCCCCCCAAGCCAAATGGCGGGGGGACAAGAGACCCAGTACTTC. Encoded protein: CASSPPSQMAGGQETQYF.

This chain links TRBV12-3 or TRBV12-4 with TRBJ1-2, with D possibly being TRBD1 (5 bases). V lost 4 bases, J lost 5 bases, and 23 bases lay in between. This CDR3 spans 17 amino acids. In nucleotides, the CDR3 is TGTGCCAGCAGTTCCTCGAGTAGCAGGGACCTAGGGTATGGCTACACCTTC. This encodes CASSSSSSRDLGYGYTF.

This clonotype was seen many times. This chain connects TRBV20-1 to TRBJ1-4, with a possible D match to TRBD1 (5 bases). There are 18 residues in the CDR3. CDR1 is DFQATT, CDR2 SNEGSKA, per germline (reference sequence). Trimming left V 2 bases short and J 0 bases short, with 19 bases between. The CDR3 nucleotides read TGCAGTGCTAGAAGGCCTGTGGCGGGGGTGGCAACTAATGAAAAACTGTTTTTT. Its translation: CSARRPVAGVATNEKLFF.

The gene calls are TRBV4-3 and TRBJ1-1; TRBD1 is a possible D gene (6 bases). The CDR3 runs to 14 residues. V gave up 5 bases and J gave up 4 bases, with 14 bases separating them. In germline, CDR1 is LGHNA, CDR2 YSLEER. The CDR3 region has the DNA TGCGCCAGCAGCGGGGGGGGCGTGGGCACTGAAGCTTTCTTT. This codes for CASSGGGVGTEAFF.

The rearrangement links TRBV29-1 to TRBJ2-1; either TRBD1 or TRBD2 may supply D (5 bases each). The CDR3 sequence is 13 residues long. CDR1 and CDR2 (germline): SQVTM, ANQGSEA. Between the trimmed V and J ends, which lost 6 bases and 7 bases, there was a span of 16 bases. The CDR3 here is CSVSLRGVNEQFF. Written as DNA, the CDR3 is TGCAGCGTCTCTTTGAGGGGAGTGAATGAGCAGTTCTTC.

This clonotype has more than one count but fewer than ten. This CDR3 reads CASSEYGQGAQTNTGELFF. In DNA form, the CDR3 reads TGCGCCAGCAGTGAGTACGGACAGGGGGCGCAAACTAACACCGGGGAGCTGTTTTTT. This chain uses TRBV10-2 with TRBJ2-2, with 11 bases fitting TRBD1. With 1 base clipped from V and 2 bases from J, the junction kept 9 bases outside the gene matches. Germline V gene data show CDR1 as WSHSY and CDR2 as SAAADI. This CDR3 is built from 19 residues.

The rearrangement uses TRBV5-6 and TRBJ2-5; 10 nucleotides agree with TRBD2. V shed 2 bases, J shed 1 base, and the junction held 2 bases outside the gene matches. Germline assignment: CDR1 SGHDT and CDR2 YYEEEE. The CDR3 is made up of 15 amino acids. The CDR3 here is CASSFLAGVQETQYF. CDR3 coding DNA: TGTGCCAGCAGCTTCCTAGCGGGGGTCCAAGAGACCCAGTACTTC.

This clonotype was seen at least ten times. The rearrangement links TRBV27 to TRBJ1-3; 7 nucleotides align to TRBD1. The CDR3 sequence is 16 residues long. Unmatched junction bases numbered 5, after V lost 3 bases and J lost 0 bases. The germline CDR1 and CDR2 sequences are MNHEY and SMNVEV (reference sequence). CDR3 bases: TGTGCCAGCAGTTTGACAGGGCCTTCCTCTGGAAACACCATATATTTT. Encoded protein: CASSLTGPSSGNTIYF.

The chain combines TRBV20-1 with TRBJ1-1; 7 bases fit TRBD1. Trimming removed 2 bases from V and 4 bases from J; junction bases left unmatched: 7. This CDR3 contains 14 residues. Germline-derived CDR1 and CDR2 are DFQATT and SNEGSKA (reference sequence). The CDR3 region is CSARRDSKVTEAFF. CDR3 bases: TGCAGTGCTAGACGGGACAGTAAAGTCACTGAAGCTTTCTTT.

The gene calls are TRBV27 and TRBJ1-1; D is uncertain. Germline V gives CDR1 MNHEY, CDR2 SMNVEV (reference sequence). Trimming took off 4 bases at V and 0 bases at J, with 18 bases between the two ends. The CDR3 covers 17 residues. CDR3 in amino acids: CASSSPTRNTLNTEAFF. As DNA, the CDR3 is TGTGCCAGCAGTTCCCCCACCCGGAACACTTTGAACACTGAAGCTTTCTTT.

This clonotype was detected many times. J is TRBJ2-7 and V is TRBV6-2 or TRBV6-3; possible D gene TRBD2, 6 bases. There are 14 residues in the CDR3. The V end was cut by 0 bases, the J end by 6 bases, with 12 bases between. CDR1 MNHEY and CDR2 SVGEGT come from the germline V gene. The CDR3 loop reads CASSYSNVRGEQYF. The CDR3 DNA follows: TGTGCCAGCAGTTACTCGAATGTGCGGGGCGAGCAGTACTTC.

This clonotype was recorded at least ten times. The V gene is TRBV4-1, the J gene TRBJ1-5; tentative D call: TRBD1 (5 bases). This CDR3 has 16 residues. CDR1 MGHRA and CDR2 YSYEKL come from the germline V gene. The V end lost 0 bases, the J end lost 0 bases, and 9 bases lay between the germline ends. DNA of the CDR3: TGCGCCAGCAGCCAAGATCCAGGGAATAGCAATCAGCCCCAGCATTTT. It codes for CASSQDPGNSNQPQHF.

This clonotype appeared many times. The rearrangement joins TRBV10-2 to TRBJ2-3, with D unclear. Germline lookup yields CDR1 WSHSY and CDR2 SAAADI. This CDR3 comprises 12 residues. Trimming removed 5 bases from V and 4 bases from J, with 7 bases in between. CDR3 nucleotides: TGCGCCAGCAGTAATGGGGCAGATACGCAGTATTTT. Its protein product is CASSNGADTQYF.

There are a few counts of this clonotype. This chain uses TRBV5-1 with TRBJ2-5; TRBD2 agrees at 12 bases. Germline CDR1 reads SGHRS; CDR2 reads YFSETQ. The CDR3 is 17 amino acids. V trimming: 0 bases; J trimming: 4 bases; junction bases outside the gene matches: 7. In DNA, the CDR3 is TGCGCCAGCAGCTTGGGGCGACTAGCGGGGGTACGAGAGACCCAGTACTTC. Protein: CASSLGRLAGVRETQYF.

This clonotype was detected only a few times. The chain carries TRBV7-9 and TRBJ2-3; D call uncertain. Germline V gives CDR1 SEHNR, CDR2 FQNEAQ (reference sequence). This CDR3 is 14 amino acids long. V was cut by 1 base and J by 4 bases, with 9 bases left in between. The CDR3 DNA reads TGTGCCAGCAGCTTAGTAATGGTCTCAGATACGCAGTATTTT. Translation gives CASSLVMVSDTQYF. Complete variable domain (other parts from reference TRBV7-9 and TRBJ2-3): DTGVSQNPRHKITKRGQNVTFRCDPISEHNRLYWYRQTLGQGPEFLTYFQNEAQLEKSRLLSDRFSAERPKGSFSTLEIQRTEQGDSAMYLCASSLVMVSDTQYFGPGTRLTVL.

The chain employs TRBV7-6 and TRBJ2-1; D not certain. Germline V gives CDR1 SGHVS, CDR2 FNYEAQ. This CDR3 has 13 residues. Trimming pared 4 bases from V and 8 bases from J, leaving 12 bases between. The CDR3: CASSSFRSHEQFF. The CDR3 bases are TGTGCCAGCAGCTCCTTCCGTTCCCATGAGCAGTTCTTC.

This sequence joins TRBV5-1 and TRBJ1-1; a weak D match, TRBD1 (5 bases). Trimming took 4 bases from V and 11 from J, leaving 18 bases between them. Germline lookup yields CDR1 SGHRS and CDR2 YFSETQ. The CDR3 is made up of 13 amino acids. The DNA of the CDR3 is TGCGCCAGCAGCCCATCGGGGGATTCCGGCGCTTTCTTT. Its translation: CASSPSGDSGAFF.

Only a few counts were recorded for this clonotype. The CDR3 loop is CASSPGTSGVGEQFF. The DNA for the CDR3 is TGTGCCAGCAGTCCAGGGACTAGCGGGGTTGGTGAGCAGTTCTTC. The chain is built from TRBV6-4 and TRBJ2-1; 13 bases map to TRBD2. The CDR3 length is 15 residues. Germline values: CDR1 MRHNA, CDR2 SNTAGT. V was pared by 5 bases and J by 9 bases, with 7 bases of the junction left unmatched.

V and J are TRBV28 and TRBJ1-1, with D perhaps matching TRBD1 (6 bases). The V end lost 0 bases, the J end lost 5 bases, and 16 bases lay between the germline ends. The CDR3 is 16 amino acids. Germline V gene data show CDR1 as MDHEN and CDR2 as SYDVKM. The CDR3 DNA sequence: TGTGCCAGCAGTTTATGGGGGGCAGGGGTTTTTACTGAAGCTTTCTTT. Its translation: CASSLWGAGVFTEAFF.

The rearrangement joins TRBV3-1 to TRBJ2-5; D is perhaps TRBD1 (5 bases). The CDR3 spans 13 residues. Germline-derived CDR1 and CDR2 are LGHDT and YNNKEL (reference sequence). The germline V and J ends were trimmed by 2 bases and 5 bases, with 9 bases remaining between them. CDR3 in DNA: TGTGCCAGCAGCCAAAACAGGATGGAGACCCAGTACTTC. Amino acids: CASSQNRMETQYF.